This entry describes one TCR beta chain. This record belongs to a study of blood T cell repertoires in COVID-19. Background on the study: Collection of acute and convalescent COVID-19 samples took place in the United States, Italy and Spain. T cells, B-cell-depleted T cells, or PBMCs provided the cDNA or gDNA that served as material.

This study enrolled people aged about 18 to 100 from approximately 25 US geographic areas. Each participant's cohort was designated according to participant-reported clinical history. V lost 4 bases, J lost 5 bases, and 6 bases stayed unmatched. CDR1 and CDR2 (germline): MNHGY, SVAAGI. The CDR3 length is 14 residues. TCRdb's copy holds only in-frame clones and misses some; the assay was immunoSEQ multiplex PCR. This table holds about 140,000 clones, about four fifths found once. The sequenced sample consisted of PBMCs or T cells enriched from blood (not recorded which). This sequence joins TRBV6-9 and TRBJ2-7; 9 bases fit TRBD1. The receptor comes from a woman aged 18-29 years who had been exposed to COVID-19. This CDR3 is CASSCPGTGNEQYF. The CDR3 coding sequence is TGTGCCAGCAGTTGTCCCGGGACAGGGAACGAGCAGTACTTC.